The present T cell receptor beta chain was sequenced within a study of T cell repertoires in cytomegalovirus infection (dated by TCRdb to about 2019). Regarding the complete study: Because public TCR beta signatures pointed to carriage of CMV infection together with the matching HLA type, the HLA type of each donor mattered for the analysis. Study-wide findings and limitations: The ex vivo response was dominated by HLA-C-restricted CMV-specific TCR beta clonotypes, and the single most frequent clonotype in two of eight donors was supplied by these HLA-C-restricted clonotypes. In both this cohort and an independent roughly 330-donor cohort, the cumulative frequency of public TCR beta family members distinguished carriers of CMV infection plus the relevant HLA type.

The listed sequencing device is Illumina HiSeq 1500. TCRdb redid the processing of the public reads, applying fastp at Q25 and MiXCR, and retained in-frame beta chains. A single entry per CDR3 protein holds the most common genes and DNA from its merged rows. This sample is represented by roughly 230,000 distinct CDR3 sequences; about 17% of them were singletons. Jointly, the top ten make up more than 45% of the sample. Comments on this clonotype: The target of this receptor is not known. No quality values exist for individual bases; no much larger clone is one base distant.

The germline V gene (reference sequence) yields LNHDA for CDR1 and SQIVND for CDR2. The V end loses 6 bases and the J end loses 5 bases, and a stretch of 13 bases separates them. The CDR3 runs 13 amino acids, cysteine and phenylalanine included. The only DNA kept is the CDR3, 39 bases in frame from the first base. The receptor comes from a human donor in good health (CMV status not recorded). Some clones in this sample may be carry-over from other donors' samples. The sequencing input was CD8+ T cells from PBMCs. The sequence is built from TRBV19 and TRBJ1-1; the D gene is not confidently resolved. In nucleotide form, the sequence is TGTGCCAGTAGAATCGGGTCCGGGACTGAAGCTTTCTTT. This is translated as CASRIGSGTEAFF.